The clone carrying this T cell receptor (beta chain) was counted a few times. From the PCR reads, TCRdb called clonotypes with MiXCR, one entry per CDR3 protein. The sample lists roughly 20,000 distinct CDR3 sequences; approximately 45% were seen once. The sample is drawn from a study of tumor-infiltrating lymphocytes in oesophageal squamous cell carcinoma. This CDR3 comprises 14 residues. Between the trimmed V and J ends, which lost 5 bases and 7 bases, there was a span of 15 bases. CDR1 and CDR2 from the germline V gene are SEHNR and FQNEAQ (reference sequence). The sequencing input was normal esophageal tissue next to the tumor. This sequence originates from a female donor with esophageal squamous cell carcinoma. The chain has TRBV7-9 and TRBJ2-1, with D possibly being TRBD1 (5 bases). The CDR3 spells CASSPQTAPNEQFF. The CDR3, as DNA: TGTGCCAGCAGCCCACAGACAGCGCCGAATGAGCAGTTCTTC.